Included here is one T cell receptor beta chain sequence, with context. The data derive from a study of T cell changes during pregnancy in multiple sclerosis. Per germline, CDR1 SGDLS and CDR2 YYNGEE. V was shortened by 3 bases and J by 5 bases, with 17 bases between the two germline ends. The CDR3 sequence is 15 residues long. Repertoires were generated with immunoSEQ multiplex PCR, while TCRdb's copy carries only in-frame clones and drops some. Among tens of thousands of clones, almost 95% were seen once, and the ten largest hold under 3%. This sequence originates from a female donor with multiple sclerosis, enrolled in a pregnancy study. Sequencing was performed on peripheral blood, taken before pregnancy. This chain joins TRBV9 and TRBJ2-5, with D perhaps matching TRBD2 (7 bases). The chain's CDR3 is CASSERGGTSETQYF. The CDR3 DNA is TGTGCCAGCAGCGAGAGGGGGGGAACGTCCGAGACCCAGTACTTC. The full variable domain, completed using reference TRBV9 and TRBJ2-5, is DSGVTQTPKHLITATGQRVTLRCSPRSGDLSVYWYQQSLDQGLQFLIQYYNGEERAKGNILERFSAQQFPDLHSELNLSSLELGDSALYFCASSERGGTSETQYFGPGTRLLVL.